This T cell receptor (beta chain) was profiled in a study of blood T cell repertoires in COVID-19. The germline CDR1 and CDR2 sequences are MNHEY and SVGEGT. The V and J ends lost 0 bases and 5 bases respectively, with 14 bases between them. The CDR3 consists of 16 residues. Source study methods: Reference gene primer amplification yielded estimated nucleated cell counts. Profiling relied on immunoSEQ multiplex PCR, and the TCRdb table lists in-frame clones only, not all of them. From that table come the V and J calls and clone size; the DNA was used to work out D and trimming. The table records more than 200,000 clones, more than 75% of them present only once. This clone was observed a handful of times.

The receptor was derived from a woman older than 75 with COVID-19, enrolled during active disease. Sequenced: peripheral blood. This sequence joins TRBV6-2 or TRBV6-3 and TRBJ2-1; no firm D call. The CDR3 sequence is CASSYSSFEANNEQFF. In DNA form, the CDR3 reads TGTGCCAGCAGTTACTCGAGCTTCGAGGCGAACAATGAGCAGTTCTTC.